Each of the 26 T cell receptor beta chains below was sequenced from the same sample in a study of blood T cells in healthy people across ages. A second about 6 to 11 cycle PCR used barcoded and J-beta primers. From the 5' RACE reads, TCRdb called clonotypes with MiXCR, one entry per CDR3 protein. The sample shows about 640,000 distinct CDR3 sequences, 58% of them seen only once. The sequenced sample was blood. These receptors came from a man aged 55 to 69 in good health.

This clonotype was observed a few times. V and J are TRBV29-1 and TRBJ2-7, with D perhaps being TRBD1 or TRBD2 (5 bases each). The CDR3 loop spans 14 amino acids. Germline V lookup: CDR1 SQVTM, CDR2 ANQGSEA. The V gene lost 7 bases and the J gene lost 2 bases, with 18 bases spanning the gap. The CDR3 sequence: CSGTWGLGAYEQYF. CDR3 coding DNA: TGCAGCGGTACTTGGGGGTTGGGCGCCTACGAGCAGTACTTC.

The chain is built from TRBV20-1 and TRBJ2-1; weak D call: TRBD2 (5 bases). The V gene lost 5 bases and the J gene lost 8 bases, with 16 bases spanning the gap. Germline V gene data show CDR1 as DFQATT and CDR2 as SNEGSKA (reference sequence). The CDR3 consists of 13 residues. For the CDR3, the DNA is TGCAGTGCTCAGCGGTCTAGGTGGGATGAGCAGTTCTTC. This sequence encodes CSAQRSRWDEQFF.

The rearrangement links TRBV2 to TRBJ2-3; 8 bases agree with TRBD2. Germline assignment: CDR1 SNHLY and CDR2 FYNNEI. The CDR3 loop spans 14 amino acids. V dropped 8 bases and J dropped 4; count of bases not matched to a gene: 8. The CDR3 reads CASVGRGVADTQYF. CDR3 in DNA: TGTGCCAGCGTCGGGCGGGGGGTCGCAGATACGCAGTATTTT.

V gene TRBV18 combines with J gene TRBJ2-5; the D gene could be TRBD1 or TRBD2 (5 bases each). The CDR3 consists of 15 residues. Germline assignment: CDR1 KGHSH and CDR2 LQKENI. V was trimmed by 3 bases and J by 5 bases, leaving 16 bases between them. CDR3 sequence: CASSPGTRPGETQYF. CDR3 DNA: TGTGCCAGCTCACCGGGGACCAGGCCAGGCGAGACCCAGTACTTC.

This chain connects TRBV15 to TRBJ1-2, with TRBD1 as a possible D gene (5 bases). CDR3 length: 15 amino acids. Germline assignment: CDR1 LNHNV and CDR2 YYDKDF (reference sequence). V gave up 0 bases and J gave up 3 bases, with 11 bases separating them. The CDR3 is CATSREGRADYGYTF. The CDR3 nucleotides read TGTGCCACCAGCAGAGAGGGCAGGGCAGACTATGGCTACACCTTC. Variable domain in full (rest from reference TRBV15 and TRBJ1-2): DAMVIQNPRYQVTQFGKPVTLSCSQTLNHNVMYWYQQKSSQAPKLLFHYYDKDFNNEADTPDNFQSRRPNTSFCFLDIRSPGLGDTAMYLCATSREGRADYGYTFGSGTRLTVV.

V is TRBV5-1 and J is TRBJ1-2, with 9 bases that match TRBD1. This CDR3 has 16 residues. Unmatched junction bases numbered 11, after V lost 4 bases and J lost 4 bases. Germline CDR1 SGHRS, CDR2 YFSETQ. In DNA form, the CDR3 reads TGCGCCAGCAGCGAGAGCACCGGGACAGGGATCTATGGCTACACCTTC. Its protein is CASSESTGTGIYGYTF.

This clonotype was observed a single time. The chain carries TRBV7-9 and TRBJ2-7, with 14 nucleotides matching TRBD2. The J call is in doubt because the DNA end fits TRBJ2-5 better. The germline gives CDR1 SEHNR, CDR2 FQNEAQ (reference sequence). CDR3 size: 17 residues. The DNA of the CDR3 is TGTGCCAGCAGCTTAGGACTAGCGGGGGGGCGAGAAGGGACCCAGTACTTC. Protein sequence: CASSLGLAGGREGTQYF.

The rearrangement uses TRBV2 and TRBJ2-5, with D perhaps matching TRBD1 (6 bases). Trimming left V 6 bases short and J 3 bases short, with 14 bases between. This CDR3 contains 14 residues. Germline values: CDR1 SNHLY, CDR2 FYNNEI. CDR3 sequence reads: CASRRPGQEETQYF. The CDR3 DNA follows: TGTGCCAGCAGACGGCCGGGACAAGAAGAGACCCAGTACTTC.

V is TRBV5-1 and J is TRBJ2-3; TRBD1 might be the D (6 bases). Trimming left V 6 bases short and J 2 bases short, with 13 bases between. This CDR3 has 14 residues. Germline CDR1 is SGHRS and CDR2 is YFSETQ. CDR3 residues: CASNGQGPTDTQYF. The CDR3 DNA reads as TGCGCCAGCAATGGCCAGGGGCCCACAGATACGCAGTATTTT.

J is TRBJ2-5 and V is TRBV5-1; the D call may be TRBD1 or TRBD2 (7 bases each). Germline V gene sequence: CDR1 SGHRS, CDR2 YFSETQ. CDR3 size: 15 residues. Trimming removed 7 bases from V and 4 bases from J, with 20 bases in between. Here the CDR3 DNA reads TGCGCCAGCGGCGAGATAACAGGGGAGGGAGAGACCCAGTACTTC. It is translated as CASGEITGEGETQYF. The full variable domain, with the rest looked up from reference TRBV5-1 and TRBJ2-5, is KAGVTQTPRYLIKTRGQQVTLSCSPISGHRSVSWYQQTPGQGLQFLFEYFSETQRNKGNFPGRFSGRQFSNSRSEMNVSTLELGDSALYLCASGEITGEGETQYFGPGTRLLVL.

This clonotype was detected a few times. The chain combines TRBV12-3 or TRBV12-4 with TRBJ1-6; D is unresolved. CDR3 length: 13 residues. V was trimmed by 5 bases and J by 8 bases, leaving 10 bases between them. The CDR3: CASSVSADSPLHF. The CDR3 DNA is TGTGCCAGCAGTGTGTCAGCGGATTCACCCCTCCACTTT.

The chain employs TRBV2 and TRBJ1-5; no clear D. Germline V gives CDR1 SNHLY, CDR2 FYNNEI. The CDR3 is 13 residues long. Trimming took off 7 bases at V and 2 bases at J, with 9 bases between the two ends. Here the CDR3 DNA reads TGTGCCAGCAAAAAGGGTCGCAATCAGCCCCAGCATTTT. It is translated as CASKKGRNQPQHF. Complete variable domain (other parts from reference TRBV2 and TRBJ1-5): EPEVTQTPSHQVTQMGQEVILRCVPISNHLYFYWYRQILGQKVEFLVSFYNNEISEKSEIFDDQFSVERPDGSNFTLKIRSTKLEDSAMYFCASKKGRNQPQHFGDGTRLSIL.

The rearrangement joins TRBV6-4 to TRBJ1-1, with 8 bases fitting TRBD1. V gave up 4 bases and J gave up 1 base; unmatched junction bases: 8. From germline, CDR1 is MRHNA and CDR2 SNTAGT. This CDR3 is 16 amino acids long. Here the CDR3 reads CASSAPGGLGNTEAFF. The CDR3 DNA is TGTGCCAGCAGTGCCCCAGGGGGCCTCGGGAACACTGAAGCTTTCTTT.

The chain combines TRBV10-3 with TRBJ1-1; 9 nucleotides match TRBD1. With V trimmed by 11 bases and J by 4 bases, 20 bases remained unmatched. This CDR3 has 17 amino acids. Germline CDR1 is ENHRY and CDR2 is SYGVKD. The CDR3 loop is CAHRGSEGQGLGTEAFF. Written as DNA, the CDR3 is TGTGCCCATCGAGGGAGTGAGGGACAGGGTCTGGGCACTGAAGCTTTCTTT.

The chain employs TRBV10-3 and TRBJ2-3; D perhaps matches TRBD1 (5 bases). The CDR3 has 16 amino acids. Trimming took off 8 bases at V and 3 bases at J, with 21 bases between the two ends. Germline lookup yields CDR1 ENHRY and CDR2 SYGVKD. The DNA of the CDR3 is TGTGCCATCGGCCGAGAACTGGACAATCCAACAGATACGCAGTATTTT. Encoded protein: CAIGRELDNPTDTQYF.

The V gene is TRBV6-5, the J gene TRBJ2-5; TRBD1 matches 8 bases. CDR3 length equals 15 residues. V was clipped by 6 bases and J by 3 bases; unmatched bases: 9. Germline-derived CDR1 and CDR2 are MNHEY and SVGAGI. The CDR3 region is CASRTPGQDKETQYF. The CDR3 coding sequence is TGTGCCAGCAGAACCCCGGGACAGGACAAAGAGACCCAGTACTTC.

V gene TRBV7-9 combines with J gene TRBJ1-1; TRBD1 matches at 10 bases. With V trimmed by 7 bases and J by 4 bases, 12 bases remained unmatched. The CDR3 contains 16 residues. Germline V gene lookup returns CDR1 SEHNR and CDR2 FQNEAQ (reference sequence). The CDR3: CASTLTGGPLGTEAFF. The CDR3 DNA reads TGTGCCAGCACCCTGACAGGGGGCCCTTTGGGCACTGAAGCTTTCTTT.

The rearrangement joins TRBV5-6 to TRBJ1-6, with 12 bases aligning to TRBD1. The CDR3 is 15 residues long. Per the germline V gene, CDR1 is SGHDT and CDR2 is YYEEEE. Trimming at V came to 4 bases and at J to 9 bases, leaving 5 bases not matched to a gene. The CDR3 loop reads CASSRRDRGPSPLHF. CDR3 bases: TGTGCCAGCAGCCGCCGGGACAGGGGGCCTTCACCCCTCCACTTT.

In the case of this clonotype: A much bigger clone sits one base away, suggesting this may be a read error. The chain couples TRBV29-1 to TRBJ2-1; D is possibly TRBD2 (5 bases). The CDR3 runs to 15 residues. CDR1 is SQVTM, CDR2 ANQGSEA, per germline. The V end lost 0 bases, the J end lost 6 bases, and 15 bases lay between the germline ends. The CDR3 sequence: CSVEEWASRCNEQFF. CDR3 DNA sequence: TGCAGCGTTGAAGAGTGGGCTAGCAGATGCAATGAGCAGTTCTTC.

This rearrangement joins TRBV5-1 to TRBJ2-7; 8 bases match TRBD2. The end of the DNA aligns better with TRBJ2-5, so the J call may be wrong. CDR3 length equals 15 residues. CDR1 SGHRS and CDR2 YFSETQ come from the germline V gene. The DNA for the CDR3 is TGCGCCAGCAGCTTGCACAGCGGGGGCGAAGAGACCCAGTACTTC. Amino acids: CASSLHSGGEETQYF.

This clonotype was seen ten or more times. Written as DNA, the CDR3 is TGTGCCAGCAGTTTCGGGACAGGCTCCTACGAGCAGTACTTC. Translation: CASSFGTGSYEQYF. The chain has TRBV12-3 or TRBV12-4 and TRBJ2-7; 8 bases match TRBD1. Trimming took 3 bases from V and 0 from J; bases not matched to a gene: 1. This CDR3 has 14 residues.

This clonotype was counted only a few times. The chain couples TRBV20-1 to TRBJ2-7, with 7 positions matching TRBD1. The junction had 6 bases not matched to a gene; V was cut back by 3 bases and J by 4 bases. This CDR3 is built from 13 residues. Germline CDR1 and CDR2: DFQATT and SNEGSKA (reference sequence). CDR3 amino acids: CSASRDSVYEQYF. For the CDR3, the DNA is TGCAGTGCTAGCCGGGACAGCGTATACGAGCAGTACTTC.

The table lists this clonotype with a count of one. This chain uses TRBV7-2 with TRBJ1-6; no reliable D call. V shed 0 bases and J shed 9 bases, with 15 bases lying between them. The CDR3 sequence is 16 residues long. Germline V CDR1 and CDR2: SGHTA, FQGNSA. CDR3 coding DNA: TGTGCCAGCAGCTTAGCATCTCCGGGGTTTCTTTCACCCCTCCACTTT. Amino acid sequence: CASSLASPGFLSPLHF.

The gene calls are TRBV4-2 and TRBJ2-1; 13 bases line up with TRBD2. Per germline, CDR1 LGHNA and CDR2 YNFKEQ. V dropped 5 bases and J dropped 4; count of bases not matched to a gene: 5. The CDR3 has 16 residues. The CDR3 loop reads CASSIGLAGDYNEQFF. As DNA, the CDR3 is TGTGCCAGCAGCATCGGACTAGCGGGGGATTACAATGAGCAGTTCTTC.

This clonotype has only a few counts. The chain has TRBV3-1 and TRBJ2-1; 7 positions match TRBD1. Germline V gene lookup returns CDR1 LGHDT and CDR2 YNNKEL (reference sequence). The CDR3 is 13 amino acids. V dropped 3 bases and J dropped 4; count of bases not matched to a gene: 0. The chain's CDR3 is CASSQDRYNEQFF. CDR3 nucleotide sequence: TGTGCCAGCAGCCAGGACAGGTACAATGAGCAGTTCTTC.

The chain recombines TRBV29-1 with TRBJ2-5, with D possibly being TRBD2 (6 bases). The CDR3 runs to 11 residues. Germline V lookup: CDR1 SQVTM, CDR2 ANQGSEA. The V end lost 7 bases, the J end lost 8 bases, and 14 bases lay between the germline ends. The CDR3 bases are TGCAGCGCCCAGCCCGGGAGCACCCAGTACTTC. Amino acids: CSAQPGSTQYF.